Given below is one TCR beta chain in context. Its antigen is still unknown. This entry is derived from a study of beta chain features in type 1 diabetes. Study as a whole: Patients and healthy donors were similar in age, gender and cell yields.

V was clipped by 1 base and J by 0 bases, with 7 bases between them. This CDR3 contains 14 residues. Germline-derived CDR1 and CDR2 are GTSNPN and SVGIG (reference sequence). Overall study results and limits: An over-representation of cells with high TCR expression could result from cDNA sequencing. The question of HLA type influencing TCRB rearrangement was one that remained unresolved here.

The authors reverse transcribed all of the isolated RNA, so sequencing captured expressed TCRB transcripts. Libraries were prepared by immunoSEQ multiplex PCR; TCRdb keeps only in-frame clonotypes and omits some of them. The sample carries 220,000 or so clones, approximately 70% recorded once. The clonotype comes from a man aged 25 to 40 in good health. This chain links TRBV30 with TRBJ1-5; D unresolved. Sequenced sample: naive CD4+ T cells from blood. The CDR3 sequence is CAWSAVHSNQPQHF. Here the CDR3 DNA reads TGTGCCTGGAGTGCTGTTCATAGCAATCAGCCCCAGCATTTT.